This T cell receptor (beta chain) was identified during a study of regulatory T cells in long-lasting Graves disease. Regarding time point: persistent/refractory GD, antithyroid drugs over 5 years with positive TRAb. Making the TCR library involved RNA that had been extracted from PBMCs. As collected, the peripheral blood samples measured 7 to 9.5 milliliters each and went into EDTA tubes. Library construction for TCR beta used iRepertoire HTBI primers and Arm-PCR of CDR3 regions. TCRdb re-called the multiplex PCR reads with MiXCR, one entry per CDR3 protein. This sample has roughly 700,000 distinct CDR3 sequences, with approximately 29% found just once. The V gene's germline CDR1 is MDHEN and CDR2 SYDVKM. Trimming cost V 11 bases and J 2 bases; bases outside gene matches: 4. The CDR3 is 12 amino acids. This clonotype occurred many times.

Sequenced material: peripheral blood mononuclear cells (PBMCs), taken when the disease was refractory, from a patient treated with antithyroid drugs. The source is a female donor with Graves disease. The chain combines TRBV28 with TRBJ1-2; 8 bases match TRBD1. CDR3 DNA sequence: TGTGCCTCCTGGGACAGGAACTATGGCTACACCTTC. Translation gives CASWDRNYGYTF.